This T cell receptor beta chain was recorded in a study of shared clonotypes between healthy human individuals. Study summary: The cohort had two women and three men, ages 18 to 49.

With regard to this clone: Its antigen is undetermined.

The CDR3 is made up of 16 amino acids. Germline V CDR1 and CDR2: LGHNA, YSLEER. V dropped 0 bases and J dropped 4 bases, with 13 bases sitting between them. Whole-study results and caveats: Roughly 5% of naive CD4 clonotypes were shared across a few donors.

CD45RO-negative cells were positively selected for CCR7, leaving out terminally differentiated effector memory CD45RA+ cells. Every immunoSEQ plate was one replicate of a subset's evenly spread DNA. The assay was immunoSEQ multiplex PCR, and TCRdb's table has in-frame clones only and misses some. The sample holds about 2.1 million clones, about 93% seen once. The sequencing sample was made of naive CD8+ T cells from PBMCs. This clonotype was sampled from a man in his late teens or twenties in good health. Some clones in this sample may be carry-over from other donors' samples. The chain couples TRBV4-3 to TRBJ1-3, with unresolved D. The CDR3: CASSQDRTVTGNTIYF. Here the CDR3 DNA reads TGCGCCAGCAGCCAAGATCGTACGGTGACCGGAAACACCATATATTTT.